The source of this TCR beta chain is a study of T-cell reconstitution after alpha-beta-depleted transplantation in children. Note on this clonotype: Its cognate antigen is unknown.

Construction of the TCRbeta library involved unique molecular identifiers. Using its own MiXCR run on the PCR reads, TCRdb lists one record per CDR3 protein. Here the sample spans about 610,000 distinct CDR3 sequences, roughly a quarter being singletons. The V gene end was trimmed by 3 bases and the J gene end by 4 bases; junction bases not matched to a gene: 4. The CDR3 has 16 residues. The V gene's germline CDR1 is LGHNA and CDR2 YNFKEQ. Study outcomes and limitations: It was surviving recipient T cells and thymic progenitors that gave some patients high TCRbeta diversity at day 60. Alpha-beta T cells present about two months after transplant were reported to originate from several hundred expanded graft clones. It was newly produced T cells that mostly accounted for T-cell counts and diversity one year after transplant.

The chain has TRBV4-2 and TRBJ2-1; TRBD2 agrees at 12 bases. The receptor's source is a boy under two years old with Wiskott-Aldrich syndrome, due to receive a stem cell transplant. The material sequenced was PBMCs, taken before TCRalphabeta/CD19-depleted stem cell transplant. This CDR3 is CASSHLLAGGYNEQFF. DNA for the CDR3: TGTGCCAGCAGCCATTTACTAGCGGGAGGTTACAATGAGCAGTTCTTC.